These 15 T cell receptor beta chains were all obtained from the same sample, sequenced in a study of blood T cells in healthy people across ages. Alongside a J-beta primer mix, a sample-barcoded 5' primer served in a second PCR lasting roughly 6 to 12 cycles. TCRdb re-derived calls from the 5' RACE reads in MiXCR, one entry per CDR3 protein. The sample carries some 800,000 distinct CDR3 sequences, roughly 44% recorded once. The sample taken for sequencing was blood. These receptors were obtained from a man aged 55 to 70 in good health.

This clonotype has more than one count but fewer than ten. V is TRBV5-5 and J is TRBJ2-1; 8 bases fit TRBD1. Germline V lookup: CDR1 SGHKS, CDR2 YYEKEE (reference sequence). The CDR3 totals 15 residues. V was pared by 3 bases and J by 2 bases, with 4 bases of the junction left unmatched. The CDR3 DNA is TGTGCCAGCAGCTCGACAGGGGCCGCCTACAATGAGCAGTTCTTC. It is translated as CASSSTGAAYNEQFF.

This clonotype was picked up a small number of times. J is TRBJ2-7 and V is TRBV6-2 or TRBV6-3, with a tentative D call TRBD2 (6 bases). Between the trimmed V and J ends, which lost 6 bases and 5 bases, there was a span of 23 bases. The CDR3 runs to 16 residues. Germline V gene lookup returns CDR1 MNHEY and CDR2 SVGEGT. CDR3 residues: CASSHRDGLSGDEQYF. For the CDR3, the DNA is TGTGCCAGCAGCCACCGGGACGGACTTTCGGGGGACGAGCAGTACTTC.

This clonotype showed up just once. The rearrangement uses TRBV25-1 and TRBJ2-5; D not resolved. The CDR3 covers 13 residues. Germline lookup yields CDR1 MGHDK and CDR2 SYGVNS. Trimming removed 1 base at V and 5 bases at J, with 8 bases between. CDR3 in amino acids: CASSEFSWETQYF. Written as DNA, the CDR3 is TGTGCCAGCAGTGAATTTAGTTGGGAGACCCAGTACTTC. Full variable domain (outside the CDR3, taken from reference TRBV25-1 and TRBJ2-5): EADIYQTPRYLVIGTGKKITLECSQTMGHDKMYWYQQDPGMELHLIHYSYGVNSTEKGDLSSESTVSRIRTEHFPLTLESARPSHTSQYLCASSEFSWETQYFGPGTRLLVL.

V is TRBV4-3 and J is TRBJ2-1; D is undetermined. Trimming removed 1 base at V and 8 bases at J, with 6 bases between. CDR1 LGHNA and CDR2 YSLEER come from the germline V gene. This CDR3 contains 12 residues. DNA of the CDR3: TGCGCCAGCAGCCAAGTTGGCCATGAGCAGTTCTTC. Residues: CASSQVGHEQFF.

A few counts support this clonotype. CDR3: CSVWGTNEKLFF. CDR3 bases: TGCAGCGTTTGGGGGACTAATGAAAAACTGTTTTTT. The rearrangement uses TRBV29-1 and TRBJ1-4; D perhaps matches TRBD1 (5 bases). This CDR3 is built from 12 residues. V was clipped by 5 bases and J by 2 bases, with 6 bases between them. CDR1 is SQVTM, CDR2 ANQGSEA, per germline.

The gene calls are TRBV9 and TRBJ2-5; D uncertain. Deletions cut 0 bases from V and 11 bases from J, with 23 bases between. Germline V CDR1 and CDR2: SGDLS, YYNGEE. The CDR3 is 16 residues long. The DNA for the CDR3 is TGTGCCAGCAGCGTAGGAGGTGACTCCGCCTTTCGCCGGCAGTACTTC. This encodes CASSVGGDSAFRRQYF.

The rearrangement joins TRBV14 to TRBJ1-1, with 10 bases fitting TRBD1. The germline gives CDR1 SGHDN, CDR2 FVKESK. Trimming cost V 3 bases and J 8 bases; bases outside gene matches: 15. The length of the CDR3 is 17 residues. The DNA of the CDR3 is TGTGCCAGCAGCCAGTTCACCTGGGACAGGGGATGGTTGGAAGCTTTCTTT. This encodes CASSQFTWDRGWLEAFF.

The chain uses TRBV12-3 or TRBV12-4 and TRBJ2-5; the match to TRBD2 covers 8 bases. V was pared by 1 base and J by 11 bases, with 12 bases of the junction left unmatched. The CDR3 is 15 residues long. The CDR3 DNA reads TGTGCCAGCAGTTTAGAGCGGGGGCCTCACAATGCGCAGTACTTC. It yields the protein CASSLERGPHNAQYF.

The genes are TRBV20-1 and TRBJ2-5; 10 bases line up with TRBD2. The V and J ends lost 8 bases and 6 bases, in that order; junction bases with no gene match: 15. The CDR3 length is 15 residues. Germline assignment: CDR1 DFQATT and CDR2 SNEGSKA (reference sequence). CDR3 region: CSKIPSGGAVKTQYF. The CDR3 DNA follows: TGCAGTAAAATACCGAGCGGGGGGGCCGTAAAGACCCAGTACTTC.

This clonotype was seen a handful of times. CDR3 sequence (DNA): TGCGCCAGCAGCTTGCCAGGGAGGGACGAGCAGTACTTC. Encoded protein: CASSLPGRDEQYF. The chain recombines TRBV5-1 with TRBJ2-7, with TRBD2 matching 7 bases. The CDR3 is 13 amino acids. V trimming: 1 base; J trimming: 5 bases; junction bases outside the gene matches: 3. Germline CDR1 reads SGHRS; CDR2 reads YFSETQ.

The chain uses TRBV12-3 or TRBV12-4 and TRBJ2-1, with D possibly being TRBD2 (5 bases). V was pared by 6 bases and J by 2 bases, with 8 bases between. The CDR3 has 13 residues. CDR3: CASRPGTYNEQFF. The CDR3 nucleotides are TGTGCCAGCAGACCCGGGACCTACAATGAGCAGTTCTTC.

The chain has TRBV6-1 and TRBJ1-2; possible D gene TRBD1, 6 bases. Germline V gene data show CDR1 as MNHNS and CDR2 as SASEGT. The V end was cut by 4 bases, the J end by 12 bases, with 18 bases between. The CDR3 extends over 13 amino acids. The CDR3 bases are TGTGCCAGCAGTGCAGGGGCCCCTTTTATCCACACCTTC. Translating gives CASSAGAPFIHTF.

The chain is built from TRBV3-1 and TRBJ1-2, with a tentative D call TRBD1 (5 bases). This CDR3 is built from 14 residues. V was cut by 5 bases and J by 4 bases, with 14 bases left in between. Germline loops: CDR1 LGHDT, CDR2 YNNKEL (reference sequence). The CDR3 nucleotides read TGTGCCAGCAGCTTATCAGGGACCCGCTATGGCTACACCTTC. Its protein is CASSLSGTRYGYTF.

The V gene is TRBV4-3, the J gene TRBJ2-5, with D unresolved. The CDR3 spans 13 residues. Germline CDR1 reads LGHNA; CDR2 reads YSLEER. Deletions cut 3 bases from V and 2 bases from J, with 7 bases between. The CDR3 protein is CASSQTVQETQYF. DNA of the CDR3: TGCGCCAGCAGCCAGACGGTACAAGAGACCCAGTACTTC.

DNA for the CDR3: TGCAGTGCAGAACCGGGACAGGGCTCCTACAATGAGCAGTACTTC. Protein sequence: CSAEPGQGSYNEQYF. The rearrangement joins TRBV20-1 to TRBJ2-1; TRBD1 matches at 9 bases. The DNA matches TRBJ2-7 better at its end, which makes the J call doubtful. The CDR3 spans 15 residues. The V gene's germline CDR1 is DFQATT and CDR2 SNEGSKA (reference sequence).